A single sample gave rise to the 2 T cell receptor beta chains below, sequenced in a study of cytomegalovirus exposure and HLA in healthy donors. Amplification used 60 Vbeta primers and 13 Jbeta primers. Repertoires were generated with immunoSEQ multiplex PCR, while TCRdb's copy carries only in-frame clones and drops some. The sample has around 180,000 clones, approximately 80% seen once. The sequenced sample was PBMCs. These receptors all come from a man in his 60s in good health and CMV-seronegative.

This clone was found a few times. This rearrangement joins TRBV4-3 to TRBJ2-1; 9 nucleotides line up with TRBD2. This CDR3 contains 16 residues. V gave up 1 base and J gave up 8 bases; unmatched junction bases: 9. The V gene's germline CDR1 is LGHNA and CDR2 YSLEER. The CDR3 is CASSQGEGLAFDEQFF. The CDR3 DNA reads TGCGCCAGCAGCCAAGGAGAGGGACTAGCTTTTGATGAGCAGTTCTTC.

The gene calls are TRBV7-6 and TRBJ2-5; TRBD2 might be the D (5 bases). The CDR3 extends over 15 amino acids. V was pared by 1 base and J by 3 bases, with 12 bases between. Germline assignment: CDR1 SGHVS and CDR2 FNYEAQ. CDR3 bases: TGTGCCAGCAGCTTAGTAGAGGGCAGTAAAGAGACCCAGTACTTC. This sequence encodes CASSLVEGSKETQYF.